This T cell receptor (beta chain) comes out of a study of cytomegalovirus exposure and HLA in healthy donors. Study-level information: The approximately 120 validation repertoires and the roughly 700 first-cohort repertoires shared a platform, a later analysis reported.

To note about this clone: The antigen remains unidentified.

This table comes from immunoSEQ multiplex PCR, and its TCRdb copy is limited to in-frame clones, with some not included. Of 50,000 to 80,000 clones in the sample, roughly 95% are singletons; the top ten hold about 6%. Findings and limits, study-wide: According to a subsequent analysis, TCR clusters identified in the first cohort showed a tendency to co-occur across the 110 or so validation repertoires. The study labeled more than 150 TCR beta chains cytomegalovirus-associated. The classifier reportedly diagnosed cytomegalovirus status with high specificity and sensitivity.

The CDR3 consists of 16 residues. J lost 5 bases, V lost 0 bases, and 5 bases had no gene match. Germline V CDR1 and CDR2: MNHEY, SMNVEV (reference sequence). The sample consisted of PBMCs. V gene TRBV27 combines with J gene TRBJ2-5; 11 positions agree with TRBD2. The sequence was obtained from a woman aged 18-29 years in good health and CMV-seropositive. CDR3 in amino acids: CASSLSSGGAWETQYF. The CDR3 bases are TGTGCCAGCAGTTTATCTAGCGGGGGGGCCTGGGAGACCCAGTACTTC.